The T cell receptor beta chain under discussion was sequenced for a study of identical twins. CDR1 DFQATT and CDR2 SNEGSKA come from the germline V gene (reference sequence). The CDR3 is 14 residues long. Trimming took off 3 bases at V and 0 bases at J, with 12 bases between the two ends. A universal primer binding site was introduced by template switching. The final cDNA contained unique molecular identifiers. TCRdb called the 5' RACE reads again in MiXCR, with one record for every CDR3 protein. The sample contains 350,000 to 450,000 distinct CDR3 sequences, around 20% of which appear only once. The sample consisted of naive T cells sorted from blood. This TCR came from a man aged 45-65 years in good health. The chain has TRBV20-1 and TRBJ2-7; no clear D gene. CDR3: CSARPGQFSYEQYF. The CDR3 bases are TGCAGTGCTAGGCCAGGCCAATTCTCCTACGAGCAGTACTTC.